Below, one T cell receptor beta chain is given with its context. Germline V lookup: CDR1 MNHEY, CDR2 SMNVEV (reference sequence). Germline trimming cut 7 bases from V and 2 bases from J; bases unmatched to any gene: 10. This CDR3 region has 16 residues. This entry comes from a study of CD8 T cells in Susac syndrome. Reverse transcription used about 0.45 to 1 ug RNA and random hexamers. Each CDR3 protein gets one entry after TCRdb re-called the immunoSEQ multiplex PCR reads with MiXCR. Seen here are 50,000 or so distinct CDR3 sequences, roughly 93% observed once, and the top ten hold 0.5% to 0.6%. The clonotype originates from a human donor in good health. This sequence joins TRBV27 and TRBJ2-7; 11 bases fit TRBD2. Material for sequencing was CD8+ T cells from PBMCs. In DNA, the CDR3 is TGTGCCAGCACCAACCTTGGGACTAGCGGCCCCTACGAGCAGTACTTC. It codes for CASTNLGTSGPYEQYF.